A single sample is the source of the 22 T cell receptor beta chains below, sequenced in a study of CD8 T cells in Susac syndrome. With random hexamers, roughly 0.45 to 1 ug RNA was reverse transcribed. Via MiXCR, TCRdb re-called the immunoSEQ multiplex PCR reads, giving one row per CDR3 protein. The repertoire holds roughly 300,000 distinct CDR3 sequences, roughly 81% seen once, with about 0.11% in the top ten. The sample was CD8+ T cells from PBMCs. All receptors come from a human donor with multiple sclerosis.

CDR3: CASSWTPGPPRYNEQFF. CDR3 in DNA: TGTGCCAGCAGCTGGACCCCTGGACCCCCCCGTTACAATGAGCAGTTCTTC. The genes are TRBV7-6 and TRBJ2-1; D uncertain. The V gene's germline CDR1 is SGHVS and CDR2 FNYEAQ. The V and J ends lost 4 bases and 4 bases respectively, with 20 bases between them. The CDR3 is 17 amino acids.

The rearrangement joins TRBV7-9 to TRBJ2-5; 9 nucleotides align to TRBD1. The length of the CDR3 is 15 residues. CDR1 is SEHNR, CDR2 FQNEAQ, per germline (reference sequence). J gave up 4 bases and V 2 bases, and 5 bases lay outside the gene matches. As DNA, the CDR3 is TGTGCCAGCAGCTTATGGGGACAGGGATTAGAGACCCAGTACTTC. Amino acids: CASSLWGQGLETQYF.

The V gene is TRBV29-1, the J gene TRBJ2-1; D possibly corresponds to TRBD2 (5 bases). V lost 6 bases to trimming and J lost 9 bases, with 12 bases between them. This CDR3 has 11 residues. Per the germline V gene, CDR1 is SQVTM and CDR2 is ANQGSEA. The CDR3 region is CSVGEGLEQFF. DNA for the CDR3: TGCAGCGTAGGAGAGGGCCTTGAGCAGTTCTTC.

The chain is built from TRBV5-6 and TRBJ1-2; 10 bases line up with TRBD1. Germline-derived CDR1 and CDR2 are SGHDT and YYEEEE. The CDR3 is made up of 16 amino acids. V shed 0 bases and J 4 bases; nucleotides not matched to a gene: 6. CDR3 amino acids: CASSLEGQGIFYGYTF. As DNA, the CDR3 is TGTGCCAGCAGCTTGGAGGGACAGGGGATTTTCTATGGCTACACCTTC. The full variable domain, its missing parts supplied by reference TRBV5-6 and TRBJ1-2, is DAGVTQSPTHLIKTRGQQVTLRCSPKSGHDTVSWYQQALGQGPQFIFQYYEEEERQRGNFPDRFSGHQFPNYSSELNVNALLLGDSALYLCASSLEGQGIFYGYTFGSGTRLTVV.

The chain combines TRBV10-2 with TRBJ2-3; 7 nucleotides line up with TRBD2. The CDR3 is made up of 17 amino acids. V trimming: 2 bases; J trimming: 6 bases; junction bases outside the gene matches: 14. Germline lookup yields CDR1 WSHSY and CDR2 SAAADI. CDR3 amino acids: CASSEVTAGEAADTQYF. Here the CDR3 DNA reads TGCGCCAGCAGTGAGGTAACGGCGGGAGAGGCTGCGGATACGCAGTATTTT.

The gene calls are TRBV2 and TRBJ2-2, with TRBD1 matching over 8 bases. The germline CDR1 and CDR2 sequences are SNHLY and FYNNEI. The CDR3 totals 16 residues. The junction had 8 bases not matched to a gene; V was cut back by 3 bases and J by 5 bases. CDR3 region: CASSEGQGAWTGELFF. The CDR3 nucleotides read TGTGCCAGCAGTGAGGGTCAGGGGGCGTGGACCGGGGAGCTGTTTTTT.

With regard to this clonotype: Relative to the germline gene, one junction end is altered; a read error may explain this. This chain uses TRBV4-1 with TRBJ1-2; 7 nucleotides agree with TRBD1. The CDR3 runs 15 residues. The germline V gene encodes CDR1 MGHRA and CDR2 YSYEKL. The CDR3 region is CASTQNRGRSYGYTF. CDR3 DNA: TGCGCCAGCACCCAAAACAGGGGTCGGTCCTATGGCTACACCTTC.

The sample holds one count of this clonotype. The rearrangement links TRBV12-5 to TRBJ2-1; 12 positions match TRBD1. The CDR3 runs 16 residues. V shed 4 bases and J 7 bases; nucleotides not matched to a gene: 8. CDR1 is LGHNT and CDR2 is FRNRAP in the germline V gene. The CDR3 loop reads CASGSSGDRGRNEQFF. CDR3 sequence (DNA): TGTGCTAGTGGTTCATCCGGGGACAGGGGGCGGAATGAGCAGTTCTTC.

The chain joins TRBV30 to TRBJ1-2; D is undetermined. The germline V and J ends were trimmed by 1 base and 5 bases, with 8 bases remaining between them. The CDR3 sequence is 12 residues long. From germline, CDR1 is GTSNPN and CDR2 SVGIG (reference sequence). CDR3 nucleotide sequence: TGTGCCTGGAGTGGGGAAGGTTATGGCTACACCTTC. Its translation is CAWSGEGYGYTF.

The rearrangement links TRBV3-1 to TRBJ2-3; 14 positions agree with TRBD2. The junction had 3 bases not matched to a gene; V was cut back by 4 bases and J by 6 bases. CDR3 length: 15 amino acids. Germline CDR1 is LGHDT and CDR2 is YNNKEL (reference sequence). The CDR3 reads CASSPWTSGRDTQYF. CDR3 nucleotides: TGTGCCAGCAGCCCATGGACTAGCGGGAGGGATACGCAGTATTTT.

This clonotype has only one observation. The J gene is TRBJ2-3, the V gene TRBV29-1; D unresolved. The germline CDR1 and CDR2 sequences are SQVTM and ANQGSEA. V was pared by 6 bases and J by 2 bases, with 3 bases between. This CDR3 region has 10 residues. The chain's CDR3 is CSVVTDTQYF. The CDR3 nucleotides read TGCAGCGTGGTCACAGATACGCAGTATTTT.

This clonotype was counted between two and nine times. This chain links TRBV20-1 with TRBJ2-7; 8 bases are a match to TRBD1. This CDR3 is 14 amino acids long. Trimming cost V 6 bases and J 2 bases; bases outside gene matches: 9. The germline CDR1 and CDR2 sequences are DFQATT and SNEGSKA (reference sequence). CDR3 coding DNA: TGCAGTGCAACCCCGAGGACAGGGCCCTACGAGCAGTACTTC. As protein: CSATPRTGPYEQYF.

V is TRBV27 and J is TRBJ1-4; D perhaps matches TRBD1 (5 bases). The CDR3 covers 14 residues. Trimming left V 3 bases short and J 8 bases short, with 13 bases between. Germline lookup yields CDR1 MNHEY and CDR2 SMNVEV (reference sequence). The CDR3 sequence: CASSLLSRGEKLFF. Written as DNA, the CDR3 is TGTGCCAGCAGTTTGTTATCCCGGGGCGAAAAACTGTTTTTT. The full variable domain, completed using reference TRBV27 and TRBJ1-4, is EAQVTQNPRYLITVTGKKLTVTCSQNMNHEYMSWYRQDPGLGLRQIYYSMNVEVTDKGDVPEGYKVSRKEKRNFPLILESPSPNQTSLYFCASSLLSRGEKLFFGSGTQLSVL.

This sequence joins TRBV6-1 and TRBJ2-7; 10 bases line up with TRBD2. CDR1 and CDR2 from the germline V gene are MNHNS and SASEGT. J lost 5 bases, V lost 6 bases, and 16 bases had no gene match. This CDR3 spans 17 amino acids. The CDR3 region is CASSDRKGAGGSHEQYF. The DNA of the CDR3 is TGTGCCAGCAGCGACCGGAAGGGAGCGGGAGGGTCCCACGAGCAGTACTTC.

A few counts support this clonotype. The chain carries TRBV5-1 and TRBJ1-2; maybe TRBD1 (6 bases). Looked up from germline, CDR1 is SGHRS and CDR2 is YFSETQ. Trimming removed 4 bases from V and 5 bases from J, with 12 bases in between. The CDR3 loop spans 13 amino acids. In nucleotides, the CDR3 is TGCGCCAGCAGCGGGGGGGGCGCGTATGGCTACACCTTC. It specifies CASSGGGAYGYTF.

V and J are TRBV19 and TRBJ1-2, with 8 bases identical to TRBD1. Per germline, CDR1 LNHDA and CDR2 SQIVND (reference sequence). The CDR3 is 17 residues long. Trimming removed 5 bases from V and 6 bases from J; junction bases left unmatched: 17. The CDR3 sequence: CASSPIPDREGFDGYTF. As DNA, the CDR3 is TGTGCCAGTAGTCCAATTCCGGACAGGGAAGGATTCGATGGCTACACCTTC.

This chain links TRBV7-9 with TRBJ2-1; 16 nucleotides match TRBD2. The CDR3 contains 19 residues. Trimming took 1 base from V and 2 from J; bases not matched to a gene: 5. CDR1 and CDR2 from the germline V gene are SEHNR and FQNEAQ (reference sequence). Written as DNA, the CDR3 is TGTGCCAGCAGCTTAGTCGGGACTAGCGGGAGGGCCACCTACAATGAGCAGTTCTTC. Translated: CASSLVGTSGRATYNEQFF.

The chain uses TRBV30 and TRBJ1-1, with D unclear. CDR1 is GTSNPN, CDR2 SVGIG, per germline (reference sequence). The V end lost 5 bases, the J end lost 5 bases, and 15 bases lay between the germline ends. The CDR3 is 13 amino acids. The CDR3 here is CAWELGRSTEAFF. The CDR3 DNA follows: TGTGCCTGGGAGCTCGGGAGGAGTACTGAAGCTTTCTTT. Filled out from reference TRBV30 and TRBJ1-1, the complete variable domain reads SQTIHQWPATLVQPVGSPLSLECTVEGTSNPNLYWYRQAAGRGLQLLFYSVGIGQISSEVPQNLSASRPQDRQFILSSKKLLLSDSGFYLCAWELGRSTEAFFGQGTRLTVV.

This chain uses TRBV28 with TRBJ1-2, with D possibly TRBD1 on 5 matching bases. The CDR3 contains 16 residues. V lost 5 bases to trimming and J lost 6 bases, with 22 bases between them. Germline V gene data show CDR1 as MDHEN and CDR2 as SYDVKM. This CDR3 reads CASSPPDTILWDGYTF. In DNA, the CDR3 is TGTGCCAGCAGTCCCCCGGACACCATCCTTTGGGATGGCTACACCTTC.

The gene calls are TRBV7-9 and TRBJ2-2; D ambiguous. This CDR3 contains 14 residues. CDR1 and CDR2 from the germline V gene are SEHNR and FQNEAQ (reference sequence). V was clipped by 1 base and J by 5 bases, with 8 bases between them. CDR3 sequence: CASSLGHPTGELFF. The CDR3 DNA reads as TGTGCCAGCAGCTTAGGACACCCAACCGGGGAGCTGTTTTTT. Full variable domain (missing parts from reference TRBV7-9 and TRBJ2-2): DTGVSQNPRHKITKRGQNVTFRCDPISEHNRLYWYRQTLGQGPEFLTYFQNEAQLEKSRLLSDRFSAERPKGSFSTLEIQRTEQGDSAMYLCASSLGHPTGELFFGEGSRLTVL.

V gene TRBV7-2 combines with J gene TRBJ2-5, with a tentative D call TRBD2 (6 bases). From germline, CDR1 is SGHTA and CDR2 FQGNSA. The CDR3 is made up of 17 amino acids. Trimming removed 2 bases at V and 0 bases at J, with 16 bases between. This chain's CDR3 is CASSLRRRESYQETQYF. CDR3 nucleotide sequence: TGTGCCAGCAGCTTACGTCGACGGGAGTCGTACCAAGAGACCCAGTACTTC. The full variable domain, with the rest looked up from reference TRBV7-2 and TRBJ2-5, is GAGVSQSPSNKVTEKGKDVELRCDPISGHTALYWYRQSLGQGLEFLIYFQGNSAPDKSGLPSDRFSAERTGGSVSTLTIQRTQQEDSAVYLCASSLRRRESYQETQYFGPGTRLLVL.

With regard to this clonotype: The junction does not match germline at one end; this may be a read error. The chain is built from TRBV7-9 and TRBJ2-1; D is undetermined. The germline V gene has CDR1 SEHNR and CDR2 FQNEAQ (reference sequence). This CDR3 spans 14 amino acids. CDR3 sequence (DNA): TGTGCCCGCAGTAACCTGGGCGGCGGCAATGAGCAGTTCTTC. Amino acids: CARSNLGGGNEQFF. The whole variable domain, filled in from reference TRBV7-9 and TRBJ2-1, reads DTGVSQNPRHKITKRGQNVTFRCDPISEHNRLYWYRQTLGQGPEFLTYFQNEAQLEKSRLLSDRFSAERPKGSFSTLEIQRTEQGDSAMYLCARSNLGGGNEQFFGPGTRLTVL.